A selection of T cell receptor beta chains follows, all from one sample in a study of blood T cell repertoires in COVID-19. Only in-frame clones appear in the TCRdb table, and some are missing; sequencing was by immunoSEQ multiplex PCR. The table lists 350,000 to 550,000 clones, 80% to 90% of them singletons, with 0.9% to 1.2% in the top ten. Sequencing was done on a sample of PBMCs or T cells enriched from blood (not recorded which). The receptors originated from a man younger than 40 who had recovered from COVID-19. Each CDR3 is given with its conserved first and last residue. A D gene is named only where the DNA matches it firmly. Part of the rows lack a size; the others show once, few, many or a class for expanded clones.

clone size: .; D gene: .; V gene: TRBV28; J gene: TRBJ2-7; CDR3 DNA: TGTGCCAGTAGCACCTTAGCGCCCTACGAGCAGTACTTC; CDR3 protein: CASSTLAPYEQYF
clone size: .; D gene: .; V gene: TRBV4-1; J gene: TRBJ2-7; CDR3 DNA: TGCGCCAGCAGCCCCGAGAGGCGACAGACCCACGAGCAGTACTTC; CDR3 protein: CASSPERRQTHEQYF
clone size: once; D gene: TRBD1; V gene: TRBV28; J gene: TRBJ1-1; CDR3 DNA: TGTGCCAGCAGCACCGGGACAGAGTACACTGAAGCTTTCTTT; CDR3 protein: CASSTGTEYTEAFF
clone size: .; D gene: TRBD1; V gene: TRBV29-1; J gene: TRBJ2-1; CDR3 DNA: TGCAGCGTTGAGGACAGGGGGTCGGGCAATGAGCAGTTCTTC; CDR3 protein: CSVEDRGSGNEQFF
clone size: .; D gene: .; V gene: TRBV5-1; J gene: TRBJ2-7; CDR3 DNA: TGCGCCAGCAGCCCCGTCCATGGGGGCCCCCTCGGCCAGCAGTACTTC; CDR3 protein: CASSPVHGGPLGQQYF
clone size: .; D gene: .; V gene: TRBV5-6; J gene: TRBJ2-2; CDR3 DNA: TGTGCCAGCAGCAGCCTCTGGACCGGGGAGCTGTTTTTT; CDR3 protein: CASSSLWTGELFF
clone size: few; D gene: TRBD1; V gene: TRBV3-1/TRBV3-2; J gene: TRBJ1-4; CDR3 DNA: TGTGCCAGCAGCCAGGACAGGTTAACTAATGAAAAACTGTTTTTT; CDR3 protein: CASSQDRLTNEKLFF
clone size: .; D gene: TRBD1; V gene: TRBV28; J gene: TRBJ1-4; CDR3 DNA: TGTGCCAGCAGTCCCCCGGACAGGAATGAAAAACTGTTTTTT; CDR3 protein: CASSPPDRNEKLFF
clone size: .; D gene: TRBD2; V gene: TRBV9; J gene: TRBJ2-2; CDR3 DNA: TGTGCCAGCAGTCCGCTAGCGGGACCCGACACCGGGGAGCTGTTTTTT; CDR3 protein: CASSPLAGPDTGELFF
clone size: .; D gene: TRBD2; V gene: TRBV6-4; J gene: TRBJ2-1; CDR3 DNA: TGTGCCAGCAGTGGAGCGGGATATACTGAGCAGTTCTTC; CDR3 protein: CASSGAGYTEQFF
clone size: .; D gene: TRBD1; V gene: TRBV25-1; J gene: TRBJ2-5; CDR3 DNA: TGTGCCAGCAGTGGGGCCATACAGGGGGCTTGGGAGACCCAGTACTTC; CDR3 protein: CASSGAIQGAWETQYF
clone size: .; D gene: TRBD1; V gene: TRBV19; J gene: TRBJ1-1; CDR3 DNA: TGTGCCAGTAGTATTGGGACAGACTTGAACACTGAAGCTTTCTTT; CDR3 protein: CASSIGTDLNTEAFF
clone size: .; D gene: .; V gene: TRBV10-2; J gene: TRBJ2-7; CDR3 DNA: TGCGCCAGCAGCGAACAGGGCTACGAGCAGTACTTC; CDR3 protein: CASSEQGYEQYF
clone size: .; D gene: .; V gene: TRBV4-2; J gene: TRBJ2-3; CDR3 DNA: TGTGCCAGCAGCCACACAGCGGCTAATACGCAGTATTTT; CDR3 protein: CASSHTAANTQYF
clone size: once; D gene: .; V gene: TRBV13; J gene: TRBJ1-1; CDR3 DNA: TGTGCCAGCAGCTTACCCCTACTAACTGAAGCTTTCTTT; CDR3 protein: CASSLPLLTEAFF
clone size: .; D gene: .; V gene: TRBV30; J gene: TRBJ1-3; CDR3 DNA: TGTGCCTGGAGTTTTAAAAACACCATATATTTT; CDR3 protein: CAWSFKNTIYF
clone size: .; D gene: .; V gene: TRBV14; J gene: TRBJ2-1; CDR3 DNA: TGTGCCAGCAGCCCAACCGGGACTCAGCAGTTCTTC; CDR3 protein: CASSPTGTQQFF
clone size: .; D gene: .; V gene: TRBV10-1; J gene: TRBJ2-1; CDR3 DNA: TGCGCCAGCAGTGACTCACTAGTTGATGAGCAGTTCTTC; CDR3 protein: CASSDSLVDEQFF
clone size: once; D gene: .; V gene: TRBV3-1/TRBV3-2; J gene: TRBJ2-1; CDR3 DNA: TGTGCCGGTTCGACTAGGGGCGAGGATGAGCAGTTCTTC; CDR3 protein: CAGSTRGEDEQFF
clone size: .; D gene: TRBD1; V gene: TRBV19; J gene: TRBJ1-1; CDR3 DNA: TGTGCCAGTAGTGGGGGACAGGGGGCCAGAGGCACTGAAGCTTTCTTT; CDR3 protein: CASSGGQGARGTEAFF
clone size: .; D gene: TRBD2; V gene: TRBV9; J gene: TRBJ2-3; CDR3 DNA: TGTGCCAGCAGCGTAGCACTAGCGGGATTCACAGATACGCAGTATTTT; CDR3 protein: CASSVALAGFTDTQYF
clone size: .; D gene: .; V gene: TRBV7-9; J gene: TRBJ1-5; CDR3 DNA: TGTGCCAGCAGCTTAGGTCCGGGGGATCCCAATCAGCCCCAGCATTTT; CDR3 protein: CASSLGPGDPNQPQHF